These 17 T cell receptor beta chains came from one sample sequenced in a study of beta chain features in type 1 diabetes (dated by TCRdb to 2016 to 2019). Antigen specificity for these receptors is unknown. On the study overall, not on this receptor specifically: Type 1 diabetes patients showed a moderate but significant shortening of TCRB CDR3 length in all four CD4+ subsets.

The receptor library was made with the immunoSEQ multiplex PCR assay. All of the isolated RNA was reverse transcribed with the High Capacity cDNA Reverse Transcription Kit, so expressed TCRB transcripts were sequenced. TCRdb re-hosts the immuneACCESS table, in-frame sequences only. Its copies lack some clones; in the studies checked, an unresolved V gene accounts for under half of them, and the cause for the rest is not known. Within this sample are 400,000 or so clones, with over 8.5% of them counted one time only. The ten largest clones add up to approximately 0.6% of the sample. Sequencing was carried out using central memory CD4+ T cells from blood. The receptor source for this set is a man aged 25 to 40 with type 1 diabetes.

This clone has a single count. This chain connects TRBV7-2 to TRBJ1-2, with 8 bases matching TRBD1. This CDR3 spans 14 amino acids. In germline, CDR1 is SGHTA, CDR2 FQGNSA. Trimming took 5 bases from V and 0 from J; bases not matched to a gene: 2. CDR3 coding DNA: TGTGCCAGCAGCCCGGACAGGGCTAACTATGGCTACACCTTC. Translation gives CASSPDRANYGYTF. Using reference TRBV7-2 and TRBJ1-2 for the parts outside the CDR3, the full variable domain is GAGVSQSPSNKVTEKGKDVELRCDPISGHTALYWYRQSLGQGLEFLIYFQGNSAPDKSGLPSDRFSAERTGGSVSTLTIQRTQQEDSAVYLCASSPDRANYGYTFGSGTRLTVV.

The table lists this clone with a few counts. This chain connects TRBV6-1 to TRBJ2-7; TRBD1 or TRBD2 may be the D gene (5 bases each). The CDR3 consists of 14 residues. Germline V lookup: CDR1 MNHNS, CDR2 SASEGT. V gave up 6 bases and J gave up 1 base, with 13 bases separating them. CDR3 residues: CASRSRDPSYEQYF. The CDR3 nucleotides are TGTGCCAGCAGGTCCCGGGACCCTTCCTACGAGCAGTACTTC.

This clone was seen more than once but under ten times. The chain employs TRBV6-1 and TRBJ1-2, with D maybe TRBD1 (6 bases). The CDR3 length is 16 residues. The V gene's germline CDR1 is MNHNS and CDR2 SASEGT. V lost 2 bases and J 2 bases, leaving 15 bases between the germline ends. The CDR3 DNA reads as TGTGCCAGCAGTGAAACCTCTTGGGGGGCCAACTATGGCTACACCTTC. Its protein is CASSETSWGANYGYTF.

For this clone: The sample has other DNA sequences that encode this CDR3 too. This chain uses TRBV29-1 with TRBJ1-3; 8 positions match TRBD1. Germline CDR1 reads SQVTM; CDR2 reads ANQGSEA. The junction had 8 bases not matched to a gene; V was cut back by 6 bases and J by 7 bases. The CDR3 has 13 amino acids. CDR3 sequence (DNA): TGCAGCGTCTCCGGGACAGGCGGGAACACCATATATTTT. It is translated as CSVSGTGGNTIYF. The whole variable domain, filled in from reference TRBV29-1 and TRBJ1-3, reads SAVISQKPSRDICQRGTSLTIQCQVDSQVTMMFWYRQQPGQSLTLIATANQGSEATYESGFVIDKFPISRPNLTFSTLTVSNMSPEDSSIYLCSVSGTGGNTIYFGEGSWLTVV.

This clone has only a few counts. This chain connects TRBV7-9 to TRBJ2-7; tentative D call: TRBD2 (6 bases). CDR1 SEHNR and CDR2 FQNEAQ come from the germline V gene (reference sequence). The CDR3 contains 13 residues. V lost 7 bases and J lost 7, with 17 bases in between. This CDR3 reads CASTFGGLVEQYF. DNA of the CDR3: TGTGCCAGCACCTTCGGAGGGTTGGTTGAGCAGTACTTC.

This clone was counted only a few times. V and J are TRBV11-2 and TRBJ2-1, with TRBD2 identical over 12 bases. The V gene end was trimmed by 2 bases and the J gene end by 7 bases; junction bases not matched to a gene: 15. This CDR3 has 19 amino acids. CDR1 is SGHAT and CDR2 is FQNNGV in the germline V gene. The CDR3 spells CASSLLSTSGSSGRNEQFF. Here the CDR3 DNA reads TGTGCCAGCAGCTTACTTTCGACTAGCGGGAGCTCGGGTAGAAATGAGCAGTTCTTC.

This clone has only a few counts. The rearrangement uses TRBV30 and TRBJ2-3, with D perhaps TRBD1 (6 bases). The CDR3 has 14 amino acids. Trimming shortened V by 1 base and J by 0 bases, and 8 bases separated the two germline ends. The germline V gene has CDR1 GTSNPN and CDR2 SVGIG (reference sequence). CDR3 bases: TGTGCCTGGAGTGGAGGGGGTAGCACAGATACGCAGTATTTT. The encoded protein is CAWSGGGSTDTQYF.

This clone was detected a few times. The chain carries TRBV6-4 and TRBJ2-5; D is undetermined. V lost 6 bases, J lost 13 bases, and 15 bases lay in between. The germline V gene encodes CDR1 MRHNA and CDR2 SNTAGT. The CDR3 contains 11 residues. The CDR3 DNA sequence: TGTGCCAGCAGGTACCCGGGCCTCCCGTACTTC. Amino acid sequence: CASRYPGLPYF.

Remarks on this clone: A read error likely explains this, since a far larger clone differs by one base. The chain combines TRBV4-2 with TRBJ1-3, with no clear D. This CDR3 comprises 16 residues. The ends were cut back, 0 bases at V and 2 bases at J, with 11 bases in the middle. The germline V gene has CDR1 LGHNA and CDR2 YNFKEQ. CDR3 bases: TGTGCCAGCAGCCAAGAAGGATGGAATACTGGAAACACCATATATTTT. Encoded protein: CASSQEGWNTGNTIYF.

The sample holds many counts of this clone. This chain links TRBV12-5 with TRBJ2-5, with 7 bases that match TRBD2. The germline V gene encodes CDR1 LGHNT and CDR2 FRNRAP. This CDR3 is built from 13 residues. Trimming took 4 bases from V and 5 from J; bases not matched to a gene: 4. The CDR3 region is CASGSSGAETQYF. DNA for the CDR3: TGTGCTAGTGGTTCTAGCGGTGCGGAGACCCAGTACTTC.

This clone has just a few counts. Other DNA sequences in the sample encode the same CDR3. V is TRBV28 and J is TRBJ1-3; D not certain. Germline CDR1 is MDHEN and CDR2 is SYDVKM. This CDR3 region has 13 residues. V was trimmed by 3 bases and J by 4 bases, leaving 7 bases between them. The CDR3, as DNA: TGTGCCAGCAGTTTGGAGGGAGGAAACACCATATATTTT. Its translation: CASSLEGGNTIYF.

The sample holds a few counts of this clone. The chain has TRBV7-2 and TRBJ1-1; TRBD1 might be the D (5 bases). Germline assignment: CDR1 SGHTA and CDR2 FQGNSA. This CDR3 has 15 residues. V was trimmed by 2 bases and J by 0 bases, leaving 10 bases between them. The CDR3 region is CASSLNGGMNTEAFF. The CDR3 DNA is TGTGCCAGCAGCTTAAACGGGGGAATGAACACTGAAGCTTTCTTT.

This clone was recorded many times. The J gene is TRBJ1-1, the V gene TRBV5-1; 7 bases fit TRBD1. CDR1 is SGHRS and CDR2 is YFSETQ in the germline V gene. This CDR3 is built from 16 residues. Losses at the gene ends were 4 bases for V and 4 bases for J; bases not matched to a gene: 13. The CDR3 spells CASSNSQGVWSTEAFF. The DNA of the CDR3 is TGCGCCAGCAGCAACAGCCAGGGGGTATGGAGCACTGAAGCTTTCTTT.

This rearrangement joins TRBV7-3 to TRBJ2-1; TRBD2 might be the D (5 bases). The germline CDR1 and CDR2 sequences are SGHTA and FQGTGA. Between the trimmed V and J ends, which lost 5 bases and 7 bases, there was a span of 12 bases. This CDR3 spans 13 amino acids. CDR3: CASSLPDLNEQFF. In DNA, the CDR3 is TGTGCCAGCAGCCTGCCGGACTTAAATGAGCAGTTCTTC.

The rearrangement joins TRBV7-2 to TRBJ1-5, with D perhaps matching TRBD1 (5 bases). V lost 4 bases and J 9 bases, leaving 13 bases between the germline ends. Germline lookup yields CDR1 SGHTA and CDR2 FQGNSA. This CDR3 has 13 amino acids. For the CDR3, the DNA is TGTGCCAGCAGCTCGACGGGCACAGGGCCCCAGCATTTT. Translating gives CASSSTGTGPQHF.

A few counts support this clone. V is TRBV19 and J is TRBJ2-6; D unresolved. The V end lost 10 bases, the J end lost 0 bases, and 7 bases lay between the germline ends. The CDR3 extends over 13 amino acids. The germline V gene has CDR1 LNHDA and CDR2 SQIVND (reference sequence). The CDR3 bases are TGTGCCACAAGACGCTCTGGGGCCAACGTCCTGACTTTC. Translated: CATRRSGANVLTF.

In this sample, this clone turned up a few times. CDR3 region: CASSLAGGGRETQYF. CDR3 sequence (DNA): TGTGCCAGCAGCTTGGCTGGAGGGGGTCGGGAGACCCAGTACTTC. V usage is TRBV5-4 and J usage is TRBJ2-5; either TRBD1 or TRBD2 may supply D (6 bases each). This CDR3 has 15 residues. Germline lookup yields CDR1 SGHNT and CDR2 YYREEE (reference sequence). The ends were cut back, 0 bases at V and 5 bases at J, with 14 bases in the middle. Based on the CDR3 plus reference TRBV5-4 and TRBJ2-5, the full variable domain is ETGVTQSPTHLIKTRGQQVTLRCSSQSGHNTVSWYQQALGQGPQFIFQYYREEENGRGNFPPRFSGLQFPNYSSELNVNALELDDSALYLCASSLAGGGRETQYFGPGTRLLVL.